This T cell receptor beta chain was recovered during a study of regulatory T cells in long-lasting Graves disease. Study context: Antithyroid drugs had been taken by newly diagnosed Graves' patients for under 3 months.

Stated time point: newly diagnosed GD, antithyroid drugs for less than 3 months. Scientists built the TCR library using RNA that was extracted from PBMCs. This clonotype was observed many times. The TCR beta library used iRepertoire HTBI primers with Arm-PCR amplification of CDR3. TCRdb itself ran the multiplex PCR reads through MiXCR, one entry per CDR3 protein. There are hundreds of thousands of distinct CDR3 sequences in the sample; about 16% occur only once, and about 18% lies in the top ten. CDR3 size: 14 residues. The V end lost 5 bases, the J end lost 9 bases, and 19 bases lay between the germline ends. The germline V gene encodes CDR1 LNHNV and CDR2 YYDKDF (reference sequence). These data were also reused for a study on T cells in Graves' hyperthyroidism and ophthalmopathy.

This specimen consisted of peripheral blood mononuclear cells (PBMCs), obtained at new diagnosis, from a patient treated with antithyroid drugs. The sequence came from a woman aged 25-40 years with Graves disease. This chain joins TRBV15 and TRBJ2-5, with D tentatively TRBD1 or TRBD2 (5 bases each). The CDR3 is CATSVGDAVGAQYF. The CDR3 nucleotides read TGTGCCACCAGCGTCGGGGACGCCGTTGGAGCCCAGTACTTC.